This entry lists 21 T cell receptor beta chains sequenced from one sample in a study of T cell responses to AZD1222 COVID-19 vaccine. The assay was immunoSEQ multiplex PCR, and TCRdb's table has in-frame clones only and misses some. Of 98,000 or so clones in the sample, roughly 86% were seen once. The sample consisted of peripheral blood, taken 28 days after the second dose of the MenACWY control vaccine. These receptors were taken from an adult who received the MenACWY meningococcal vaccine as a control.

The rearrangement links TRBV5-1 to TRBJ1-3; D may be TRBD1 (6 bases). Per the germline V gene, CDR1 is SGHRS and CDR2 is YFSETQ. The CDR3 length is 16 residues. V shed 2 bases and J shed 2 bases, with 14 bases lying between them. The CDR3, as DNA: TGCGCCAGCAGCTTCCGAGCCGGGACAACTGGAAACACCATATATTTT. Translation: CASSFRAGTTGNTIYF. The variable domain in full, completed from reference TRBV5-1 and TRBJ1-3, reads KAGVTQTPRYLIKTRGQQVTLSCSPISGHRSVSWYQQTPGQGLQFLFEYFSETQRNKGNFPGRFSGRQFSNSRSEMNVSTLELGDSALYLCASSFRAGTTGNTIYFGEGSWLTVV.

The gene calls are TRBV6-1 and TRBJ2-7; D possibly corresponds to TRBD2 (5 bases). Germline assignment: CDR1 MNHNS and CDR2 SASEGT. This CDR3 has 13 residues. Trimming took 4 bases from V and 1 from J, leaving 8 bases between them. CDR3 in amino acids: CASSVASSYEQYF. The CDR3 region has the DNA TGTGCCAGCAGTGTAGCGTCGTCCTACGAGCAGTACTTC.

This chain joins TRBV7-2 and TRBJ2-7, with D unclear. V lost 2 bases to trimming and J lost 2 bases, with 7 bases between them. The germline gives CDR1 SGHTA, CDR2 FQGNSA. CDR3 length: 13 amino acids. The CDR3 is CASSLRGTYEQYF. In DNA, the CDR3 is TGTGCCAGCAGCTTAAGAGGCACCTACGAGCAGTACTTC.

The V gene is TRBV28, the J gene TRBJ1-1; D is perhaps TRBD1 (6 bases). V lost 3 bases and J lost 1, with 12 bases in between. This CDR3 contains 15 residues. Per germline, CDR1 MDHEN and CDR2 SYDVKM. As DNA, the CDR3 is TGTGCCAGCAGTTTTGGGGGCTGGACGAACACTGAAGCTTTCTTT. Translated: CASSFGGWTNTEAFF.

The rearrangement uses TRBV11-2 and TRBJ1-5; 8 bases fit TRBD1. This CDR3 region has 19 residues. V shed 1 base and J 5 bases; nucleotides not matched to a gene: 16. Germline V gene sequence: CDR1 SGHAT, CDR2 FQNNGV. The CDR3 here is CASSLARRGRLKFHQPQHF. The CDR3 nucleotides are TGTGCCAGCAGCTTAGCCCGCAGGGGGCGACTTAAATTCCATCAGCCCCAGCATTTT.

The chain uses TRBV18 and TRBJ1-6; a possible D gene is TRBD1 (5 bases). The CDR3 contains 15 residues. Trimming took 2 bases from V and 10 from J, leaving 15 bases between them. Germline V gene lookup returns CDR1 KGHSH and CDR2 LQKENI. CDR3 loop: CASSPNRDAGSPLHF. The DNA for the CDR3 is TGTGCCAGCTCACCAAACCGGGACGCAGGCTCACCCCTCCACTTT.

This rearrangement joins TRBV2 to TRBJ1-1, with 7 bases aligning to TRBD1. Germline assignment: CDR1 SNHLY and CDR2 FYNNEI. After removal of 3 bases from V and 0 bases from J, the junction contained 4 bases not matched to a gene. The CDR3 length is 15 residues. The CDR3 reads CASSDRGQMNTEAFF. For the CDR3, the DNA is TGTGCCAGCAGTGATAGGGGACAGATGAACACTGAAGCTTTCTTT.

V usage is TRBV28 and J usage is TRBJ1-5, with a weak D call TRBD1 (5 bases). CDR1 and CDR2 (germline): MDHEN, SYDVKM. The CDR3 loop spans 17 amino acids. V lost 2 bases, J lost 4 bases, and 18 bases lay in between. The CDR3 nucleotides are TGTGCCAGCAGTTTAATCGGGGCGAGGAATAGTAATCAGCCCCAGCATTTT. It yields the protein CASSLIGARNSNQPQHF.

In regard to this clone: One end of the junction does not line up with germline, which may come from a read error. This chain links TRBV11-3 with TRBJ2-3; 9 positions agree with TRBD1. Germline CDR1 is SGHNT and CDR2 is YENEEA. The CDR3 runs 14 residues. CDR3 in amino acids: CASSLTGGTDTQYF. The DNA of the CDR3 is TGTGCCAGCAGCTTAACAGGGGGCACAGATACACAGTATTTT.

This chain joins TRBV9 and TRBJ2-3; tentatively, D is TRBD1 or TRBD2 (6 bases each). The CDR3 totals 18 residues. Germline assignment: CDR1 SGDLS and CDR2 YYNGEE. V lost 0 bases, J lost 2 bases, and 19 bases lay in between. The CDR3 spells CASSVDGTGGPFTDTQYF. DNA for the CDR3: TGTGCCAGCAGCGTAGACGGGACCGGGGGCCCCTTCACAGATACGCAGTATTTT.

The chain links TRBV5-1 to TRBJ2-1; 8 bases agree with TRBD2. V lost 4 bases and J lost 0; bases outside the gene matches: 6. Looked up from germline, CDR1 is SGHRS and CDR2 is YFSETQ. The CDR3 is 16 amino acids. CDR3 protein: CASSPFAGGSYNEQFF. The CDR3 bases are TGCGCCAGCAGCCCTTTTGCGGGGGGCTCCTACAATGAGCAGTTCTTC.

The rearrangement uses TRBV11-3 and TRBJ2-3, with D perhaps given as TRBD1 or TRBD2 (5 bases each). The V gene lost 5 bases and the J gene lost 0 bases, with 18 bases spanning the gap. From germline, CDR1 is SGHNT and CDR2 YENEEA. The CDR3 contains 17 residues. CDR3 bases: TGTGCCAGCAGCCCCCGGGGACGGATCTCTAGCACAGATACGCAGTATTTT. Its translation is CASSPRGRISSTDTQYF.

The DNA for the CDR3 is TGCAGTGCTAGCGGACCTCGTGAAGCTTTCTTT. This translates into CSASGPREAFF. V usage is TRBV20-1 and J usage is TRBJ1-1; D is unclear. In germline, CDR1 is DFQATT, CDR2 SNEGSKA (reference sequence). Trimming stripped 3 bases from V and 7 bases from J, with 9 bases between. This CDR3 has 11 amino acids.

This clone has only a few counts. CDR3 DNA: TGTGCCAGTAGTACCGCGTGGGACAGGGAGGTGAGTTCTCTAGGTGAAAAACTGTTTTTT. It specifies CASSTAWDREVSSLGEKLFF. V is TRBV19 and J is TRBJ1-4; 9 nucleotides match TRBD1. V was pared by 4 bases and J by 7 bases, with 22 bases of the junction left unmatched. There are 20 residues in the CDR3. In germline, CDR1 is LNHDA, CDR2 SQIVND (reference sequence).

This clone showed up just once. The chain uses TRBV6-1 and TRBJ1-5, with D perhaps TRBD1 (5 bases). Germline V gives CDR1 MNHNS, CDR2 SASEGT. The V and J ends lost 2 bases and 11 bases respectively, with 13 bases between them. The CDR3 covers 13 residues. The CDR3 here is CASSERALGAQHF. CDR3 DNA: TGTGCCAGCAGTGAACGAGCGTTGGGGGCCCAGCATTTT.

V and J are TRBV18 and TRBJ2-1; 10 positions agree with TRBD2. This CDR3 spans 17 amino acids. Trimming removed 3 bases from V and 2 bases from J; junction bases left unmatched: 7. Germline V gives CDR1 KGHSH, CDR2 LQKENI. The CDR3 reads CASSPRERGGTYNEQFF. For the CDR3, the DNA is TGTGCCAGCTCACCCCGGGAGCGGGGGGGCACCTACAATGAGCAGTTCTTC.

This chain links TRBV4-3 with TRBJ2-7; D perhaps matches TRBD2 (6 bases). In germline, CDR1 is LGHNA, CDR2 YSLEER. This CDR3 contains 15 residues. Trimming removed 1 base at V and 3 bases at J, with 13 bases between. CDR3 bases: TGCGCCAGCAGCCAAGTGGCACACGGGGGCTACGAGCAGTACTTC. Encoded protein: CASSQVAHGGYEQYF.

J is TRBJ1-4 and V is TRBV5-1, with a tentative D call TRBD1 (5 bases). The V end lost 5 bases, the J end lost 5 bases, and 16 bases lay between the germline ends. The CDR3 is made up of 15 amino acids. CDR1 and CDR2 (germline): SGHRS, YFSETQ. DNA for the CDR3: TGCGCCAGCAGTACGGCGGGGCAGAGAAATGAAAAACTGTTTTTT. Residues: CASSTAGQRNEKLFF.

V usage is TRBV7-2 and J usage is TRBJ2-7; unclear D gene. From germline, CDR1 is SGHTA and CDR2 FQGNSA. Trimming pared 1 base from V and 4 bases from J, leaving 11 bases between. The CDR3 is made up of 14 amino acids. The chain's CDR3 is CASSLELSHYEQYF. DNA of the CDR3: TGTGCCAGCAGCTTAGAGCTAAGTCATTACGAGCAGTACTTC.

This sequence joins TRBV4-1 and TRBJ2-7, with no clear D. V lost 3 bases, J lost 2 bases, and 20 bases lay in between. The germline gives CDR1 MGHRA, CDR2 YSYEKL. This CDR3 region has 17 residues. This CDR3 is CASSHHAVGSMTYEQYF. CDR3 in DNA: TGCGCCAGCAGCCACCACGCCGTGGGATCCATGACCTACGAGCAGTACTTC.

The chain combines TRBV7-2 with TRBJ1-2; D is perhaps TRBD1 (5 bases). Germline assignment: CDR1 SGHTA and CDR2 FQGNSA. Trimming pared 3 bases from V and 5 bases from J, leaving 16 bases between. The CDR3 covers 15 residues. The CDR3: CASSFSETAPYGYTF. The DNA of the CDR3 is TGTGCCAGCAGCTTCTCCGAGACAGCCCCATATGGCTACACCTTC. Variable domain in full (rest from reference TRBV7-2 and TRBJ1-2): GAGVSQSPSNKVTEKGKDVELRCDPISGHTALYWYRQSLGQGLEFLIYFQGNSAPDKSGLPSDRFSAERTGGSVSTLTIQRTQQEDSAVYLCASSFSETAPYGYTFGSGTRLTVV.